A selection of T cell receptor beta chains follows, all from one sample in a study of blood T cell repertoires in COVID-19. The table came from immunoSEQ multiplex PCR; TCRdb's copy has only in-frame clones and leaves some out. This table has about 120,000 clones, more than 60% appearing once. Sequenced input: peripheral blood. Every receptor here comes from a man between 65 and 85 years old with acute or convalescent COVID-19. CDR3s include the opening cysteine and the closing phenylalanine or tryptophan. D genes are given only for firm matches. Clone sizes are given selectively: once, few, many, or a class where the clone is expanded.

clone_size,j_call,d_call,v_call,cdr3_aa,cdr3_nt
-,TRBJ2-1,-,TRBV7-2,CASSLASLGLSEQFF,TGTGCCAGCAGCTTAGCTTCACTAGGTTTAAGTGAGCAGTTCTTC
-,TRBJ1-2,-,TRBV10-3,CAISPDTAGSYTF,TGTGCCATCAGCCCCGACACCGCCGGTAGCTACACCTTC
-,TRBJ2-2,-,TRBV2,CASSEALGATGELFF,TGTGCCAGCAGTGAAGCTTTGGGGGCCACCGGGGAGCTGTTTTTT
-,TRBJ1-1,-,TRBV29-1,CSVEVRQGTEAFF,TGCAGCGTTGAAGTGCGGCAGGGGACTGAAGCTTTCTTT
once,TRBJ2-7,TRBD1,TRBV3-1/TRBV3-2,CASSQGTGGHEQYF,TGTGCCAGCAGCCAAGGGACAGGGGGCCACGAGCAGTACTTC
-,TRBJ1-2,TRBD1,TRBV7-9,CASSLRTGGFGYTF,TGTGCCAGCAGCTTAAGAACAGGGGGCTTTGGCTACACCTTC
few,TRBJ1-5,-,TRBV18,CASSPRVGGNQPQHF,TGTGCCAGCTCACCACGGGTGGGCGGCAATCAGCCCCAGCATTTT
-,TRBJ1-2,TRBD1,TRBV19,CASSVGQGAPPGYTF,TGTGCCAGTAGTGTGGGACAGGGGGCCCCCCCCGGCTACACCTTC
-,TRBJ1-5,TRBD1,TRBV7-2,CASSAWTGRDQPQHF,TGTGCCAGCAGCGCCTGGACAGGGAGGGATCAGCCCCAGCATTTT
-,TRBJ2-1,TRBD1,TRBV6-5,CASSYGTGLNEQFF,TGTGCCAGCAGTTACGGGACAGGGTTAAATGAGCAGTTCTTC
-,TRBJ1-1,-,TRBV7-2,CASSPFTGPTEAFF,TGTGCCAGCAGCCCATTCACGGGTCCCACTGAAGCTTTCTTT
once,TRBJ2-1,-,TRBV2,CASSPTFGRGSYNEQFF,TGTGCCAGCAGCCCAACCTTCGGCAGGGGCTCCTACAATGAGCAGTTCTTC
once,TRBJ2-1,-,TRBV6-2/TRBV6-3,CASSYVPDINNEQFF,TGTGCCAGCAGTTACGTTCCTGACATTAACAATGAGCAGTTCTTC
-,TRBJ1-2,TRBD1,TRBV6-1,CASSEAGGPEGYTF,TGTGCCAGCAGTGAAGCAGGGGGCCCGGAAGGCTACACCTTC
-,TRBJ1-5,TRBD1,TRBV10-3,CAISSDREEQPQHF,TGTGCCATTTCCTCGGACAGGGAAGAACAGCCCCAGCATTTT
once,TRBJ2-3,TRBD1,TRBV12-3/TRBV12-4,CASGQATDTQYF,TGTGCCAGTGGACAGGCCACAGATACGCAGTATTTT
-,TRBJ2-7,TRBD2,TRBV5-1,CASSYGLAGGAHEQYF,TGCGCCAGCAGCTACGGACTAGCGGGGGGGGCCCACGAGCAGTACTTC
-,TRBJ2-5,TRBD2,TRBV5-1,CASSLVASGGNQETQYF,TGCGCCAGCAGCTTGGTGGCTAGCGGGGGAAATCAAGAGACCCAGTACTTC
-,TRBJ1-2,-,TRBV24-1,CATSDLVRGLCF,TGTGCCACCAGTGATTTGGTCCGGGGGTTGTGCTTC
-,TRBJ1-1,TRBD1,TRBV27,CASSLGTAKPKRNTEAFF,TGTGCCAGCAGTCTCGGGACAGCTAAACCAAAAAGGAACACTGAAGCTTTCTTT
-,TRBJ1-1,-,TRBV4-2,CASSQDQAGRGTEAFF,TGTGCCAGCAGCCAAGATCAGGCAGGGAGGGGGACTGAAGCTTTCTTT
once,TRBJ2-2,-,TRBV5-6,CASSLQAAQGELFF,TGTGCCAGCAGCTTGCAAGCGGCTCAGGGGGAGCTGTTTTTT
-,TRBJ1-2,-,TRBV10-1,CASSESGDYGYTF,TGCGCCAGCAGTGAGTCAGGGGACTATGGCTACACCTTC
-,TRBJ2-1,-,TRBV5-4,CASSRELRTNYNEQFF,TGTGCCAGCAGCAGAGAACTGAGGACTAACTACAATGAGCAGTTCTTC
-,TRBJ2-5,TRBD1,TRBV5-4,CASSGTGTGSSETQYF,TGTGCCAGCAGCGGAACCGGGACAGGGTCCTCAGAGACCCAGTACTTC
-,TRBJ2-5,-,TRBV7-3,CASSPNPGLLQETQYF,TGTGCCAGCAGCCCAAATCCGGGACTCCTCCAAGAGACCCAGTACTTC
-,TRBJ2-1,TRBD1,TRBV2,CASSRQGARPYNEQFF,TGTGCCAGCAGCCGACAGGGGGCGCGACCCTACAATGAGCAGTTCTTC
once,TRBJ1-1,-,TRBV2,CASSDLKGGTEAFF,TGTGCCAGCAGTGATCTCAAGGGGGGGACTGAAGCTTTCTTT
-,TRBJ2-7,TRBD1,TRBV4-3,CASSRGQTYEQYF,TGCGCCAGCAGCCGGGGACAGACCTACGAGCAGTACTTC
-,TRBJ2-7,TRBD1,TRBV11-2,CASSSGTGPYEQYF,TGTGCCAGCAGCTCCGGGACAGGGCCATACGAGCAGTACTTC
-,TRBJ1-5,-,TRBV2,CASSVSDQPQHF,TGTGCCAGCAGTGTATCGGATCAGCCCCAGCATTTT
-,TRBJ2-1,-,TRBV4-3,CASSRYRSSNEQFF,TGCGCCAGCAGCCGATACAGGAGTTCCAATGAGCAGTTCTTC
-,TRBJ1-5,-,TRBV9,CASSVGSGDQPQHF,TGTGCCAGCAGCGTAGGGTCAGGGGATCAGCCCCAGCATTTT
-,TRBJ2-7,TRBD2,TRBV10-1,CASSDTTGTSFTYEQYF,TGCGCCAGCAGTGATACTACCGGGACTAGCTTCACCTACGAGCAGTACTTC
many,TRBJ1-5,-,TRBV27,CASSFRRNQPQHF,TGTGCCAGCAGTTTCCGCAGAAATCAGCCCCAGCATTTT
-,TRBJ2-2,TRBD2,TRBV4-3,CASSQEDLPTSGGSANTGELFF,TGCGCCAGCAGCCAAGAGGATCTCCCGACTAGCGGGGGGTCCGCGAACACCGGGGAGCTGTTTTTT
-,TRBJ2-3,-,TRBV28,CASSLGQGTDTQYF,TGTGCCAGCAGTTTGGGTCAGGGGACAGATACGCAGTATTTT
-,TRBJ2-1,TRBD2,TRBV2,CASTRTREQFF,TGTGCCAGCACGCGGACTAGGGAGCAGTTCTTC
-,TRBJ2-2,TRBD1,TRBV9,CASSSQGVGYTGELFF,TGTGCCAGCAGCTCCCAGGGGGTAGGCTACACCGGGGAGCTGTTTTTT
-,TRBJ2-7,-,TRBV7-2,CASSKDTPYEQYF,TGTGCCAGCAGCAAGGACACACCCTACGAGCAGTACTTC
-,TRBJ1-1,-,TRBV6-2/TRBV6-3,CASSPLTGTTEAFF,TGTGCCAGCAGCCCCCTAACAGGGACCACTGAAGCTTTCTTT
-,TRBJ1-6,-,TRBV19,CASSIGQNNSPLHF,TGTGCCAGTAGTATAGGCCAGAATAATTCACCCCTCCACTTT
few,TRBJ1-1,-,TRBV3-1/TRBV3-2,CASSLRQVGTEAFF,TGTGCCAGCAGCCTCCGACAGGTGGGCACTGAAGCTTTCTTT
-,TRBJ1-2,-,TRBV5-1,CASSPTGGDNYGYTF,TGCGCCAGCAGCCCAACGGGGGGGGACAACTATGGCTACACCTTC
-,TRBJ2-7,TRBD2,TRBV5-1,CASSFGLANYEQYF,TGCGCCAGCAGCTTTGGACTAGCGAACTACGAGCAGTACTTC
once,TRBJ2-3,-,TRBV15,CATSRDLSDTQYF,TGTGCCACCAGCAGAGATTTGAGCGACACGCAGTATTTT
-,TRBJ1-3,-,TRBV18,CASSPRVRNTIYF,TGTGCCAGCTCACCCAGGGTGCGAAACACCATATATTTT
-,TRBJ1-6,TRBD1,TRBV2,CASGTGVGDSPLHF,TGTGCCAGCGGAACAGGGGTGGGGGATTCACCCCTCCACTTT
-,TRBJ2-2,-,TRBV4-3,CASSQDRGGGGELFF,TGCGCCAGCAGCCAAGATCGTGGCGGAGGCGGGGAGCTGTTTTTT
-,TRBJ2-5,TRBD2,TRBV10-2,CASKTGGPFRETQYF,TGCGCCAGCAAAACGGGGGGGCCGTTTAGAGAGACCCAGTACTTC
-,TRBJ1-1,-,TRBV11-3,CASSPRGRNTEAFF,TGTGCCAGCAGCCCACGGGGGAGGAACACTGAAGCTTTCTTT
few,TRBJ1-2,-,TRBV19,CASSMFEPSIDYGYTF,TGTGCCAGTAGTATGTTTGAGCCATCGATTGACTATGGCTACACCTTC
-,TRBJ1-1,-,TRBV5-8,CASSLAGRVNTEAFF,TGTGCCAGCAGCTTGGCTGGTCGAGTCAACACTGAAGCTTTCTTT
-,TRBJ1-5,TRBD1,TRBV18,CASSPFRTGSNQPQHF,TGTGCCAGCTCACCTTTTCGGACAGGTAGCAATCAGCCCCAGCATTTT
-,TRBJ1-6,-,TRBV6-1,CASSDGQRNSPLHF,TGTGCCAGCAGTGACGGGCAGCGGAATTCACCCCTCCACTTT
-,TRBJ1-1,TRBD1,TRBV5-1,CASRETGGRTEAFF,TGCGCCAGCAGGGAGACAGGGGGGCGTACTGAAGCTTTCTTT
-,TRBJ2-3,-,TRBV21-1,CASSLRLGLAGPEGTDTQYF,TGTGCCAGCAGCCTCCGACTGGGACTAGCGGGGCCGGAGGGCACAGATACGCAGTATTTT
-,TRBJ2-2,TRBD1,TRBV10-3,CAIMDRGLRNTGELFF,TGTGCCATCATGGACAGGGGTTTAAGAAACACCGGGGAGCTGTTTTTT
few,TRBJ1-4,-,TRBV5-1,CASRSQGTNEKLFF,TGCGCCAGCAGAAGCCAGGGCACTAATGAAAAACTGTTTTTT